The 23 T cell receptor beta chains presented below share a single source sample, sequenced in a study of CD8 T cells in ankylosing spondylitis. In TCRdb, the 5' RACE reads were re-called with MiXCR into one record per CDR3 protein. Altogether 150,000 to 200,000 distinct CDR3 sequences are present, 15% to 20% being singletons, with the ten largest covering around 7.6%. Material for sequencing was blood, either unsorted or a sorted T cell fraction (not recorded which). These receptors were collected from a male donor with ankylosing spondylitis or in good health (not recorded which).

This clonotype came up a few times. The chain joins TRBV2 to TRBJ2-2; no clear D gene. Trimming left V 8 bases short and J 6 bases short, with 10 bases between. CDR1 and CDR2 (germline): SNHLY, FYNNEI. The CDR3 runs to 12 residues. CDR3 sequence (DNA): TGTGCCAGCTCGTTTGTCGCCGGGGAGCTGTTTTTT. Protein product: CASSFVAGELFF.

This clonotype was recorded many times. The chain joins TRBV20-1 to TRBJ2-7; tentative D call: TRBD2 (5 bases). This CDR3 region has 14 residues. V was shortened by 5 bases and J by 7 bases, with 21 bases between the two germline ends. CDR1 and CDR2 from the germline V gene are DFQATT and SNEGSKA (reference sequence). In DNA form, the CDR3 reads TGCAGTGCTCCCCAGACGGGGTATGGGGTTGAGCAGTACTTC. Translated: CSAPQTGYGVEQYF.

The gene calls are TRBV27 and TRBJ1-1; no reliable D call. CDR3 length equals 12 residues. Germline loops: CDR1 MNHEY, CDR2 SMNVEV (reference sequence). The CDR3 loop reads CESRGPATEAFF. The CDR3 region has the DNA TGTGAGAGTCGAGGGCCGGCCACTGAAGCTTTCTTT.

This clonotype has at least ten counts. V and J are TRBV25-1 and TRBJ2-4; no clear D. The germline gives CDR1 MGHDK, CDR2 SYGVNS. The CDR3 extends over 15 amino acids. Trimming left V 2 bases short and J 7 bases short, with 15 bases between. CDR3 sequence: CASSELSPVGNIQYF. CDR3 bases: TGTGCCAGCAGTGAACTTTCCCCGGTGGGCAACATTCAGTACTTC.

The sample holds many counts of this clonotype. The gene calls are TRBV10-1 and TRBJ1-5; D is perhaps TRBD1 (5 bases). Per germline, CDR1 WNHNN and CDR2 SYGVQD (reference sequence). The CDR3 is made up of 13 amino acids. V lost 2 bases and J lost 9, with 11 bases in between. This chain's CDR3 is CASSEKSGWPQHF. The CDR3 DNA reads TGCGCCAGCAGTGAGAAGTCAGGGTGGCCCCAGCATTTT.

There are many counts of this clonotype. The chain is built from TRBV12-3 or TRBV12-4 and TRBJ2-5; TRBD2 might be the D (6 bases). The CDR3 length is 14 residues. Deletions cut 3 bases from V and 5 bases from J, with 13 bases between. CDR3 in amino acids: CASSFGGPGETQYF. The CDR3, as DNA: TGTGCCAGCAGTTTTGGAGGGCCTGGGGAGACCCAGTACTTC.

This clonotype was counted a few times. The rearrangement joins TRBV24-1 to TRBJ2-1; D not resolved. CDR1 KGHDR and CDR2 SFDVKD come from the germline V gene. This CDR3 comprises 12 residues. V dropped 5 bases and J dropped 4 bases, with 5 bases sitting between them. The CDR3 nucleotides are TGTGCCACCAGTGCGCCATACAATGAGCAGTTCTTC. It specifies CATSAPYNEQFF.

This clonotype occurred many times. The V and J genes are TRBV5-1 and TRBJ1-2, with D hard to call. This CDR3 contains 15 residues. Trimming removed 0 bases at V and 5 bases at J, with 14 bases between. Germline values: CDR1 SGHRS, CDR2 YFSETQ. CDR3 nucleotides: TGCGCCAGCAGCTTGGAACCCGGGGTATTTTATGGCTACACCTTC. This codes for CASSLEPGVFYGYTF.

In the case of this clonotype: A clone one base away is much larger, so this may be a read error. V usage is TRBV5-1 and J usage is TRBJ2-7; a possible D gene is TRBD2 (6 bases). Germline CDR1 reads SGHRS; CDR2 reads YFSETQ. CDR3 size: 14 residues. CDR3 in amino acids: CASSLGLVLHEQCF. DNA of the CDR3: TGCGCCAGCAGCTTGGGACTAGTACTTCACGAGCAGTGCTTC. The full variable domain, completed using reference TRBV5-1 and TRBJ2-7, is KAGVTQTPRYLIKTRGQQVTLSCSPISGHRSVSWYQQTPGQGLQFLFEYFSETQRNKGNFPGRFSGRQFSNSRSEMNVSTLELGDSALYLCASSLGLVLHEQCFGPGTRLTVT.

The chain combines TRBV19 with TRBJ1-5; D gene ambiguous. There are 14 residues in the CDR3. V was pared by 8 bases and J by 0 bases, with 11 bases between. Germline V lookup: CDR1 LNHDA, CDR2 SQIVND (reference sequence). The CDR3 DNA follows: TGTGCCAGTGGACTGGGGTATAGCAATCAGCCCCAGCATTTT. The encoded protein is CASGLGYSNQPQHF.

The rearrangement links TRBV6-5 to TRBJ2-1; D is unclear. With 8 bases removed from V and 4 bases from J, the gap between germline ends came to 6 bases. This CDR3 is 11 amino acids long. Germline V gene lookup returns CDR1 MNHEY and CDR2 SVGAGI. CDR3 amino acids: CASGEYNEQFF. The CDR3 bases are TGTGCCAGCGGCGAGTACAATGAGCAGTTCTTC.

This chain links TRBV5-1 with TRBJ2-1, with a possible D match to TRBD2 (5 bases). This CDR3 has 13 residues. Germline lookup yields CDR1 SGHRS and CDR2 YFSETQ. Trimming removed 0 bases from V and 6 bases from J, with 7 bases in between. CDR3 sequence: CASSLVGSNEQFF. CDR3 sequence (DNA): TGCGCCAGCAGCTTGGTGGGGAGCAATGAGCAGTTCTTC.

The sample holds many counts of this clonotype. V and J are TRBV19 and TRBJ2-1, with TRBD2 matching 9 bases. V was pared by 6 bases and J by 0 bases, with 6 bases of the junction left unmatched. Germline CDR1 reads LNHDA; CDR2 reads SQIVND (reference sequence). CDR3 size: 16 residues. CDR3 protein: CASSMTSGRSYNEQFF. CDR3 DNA sequence: TGTGCCAGTAGCATGACTAGCGGTCGCTCCTACAATGAGCAGTTCTTC.

This clonotype came up many times. V is TRBV24-1 and J is TRBJ2-2; D not certain. The germline CDR1 and CDR2 sequences are KGHDR and SFDVKD. Trimming removed 6 bases from V and 6 bases from J, with 4 bases in between. This CDR3 is built from 11 residues. The CDR3 DNA is TGTGCCACCAGTTCCTCCGGGGAGCTGTTTTTT. It is translated as CATSSSGELFF.

This clonotype was detected many times. The J gene is TRBJ2-1, the V gene TRBV10-3, with TRBD2 matching 11 bases. Trimming took 6 bases from V and 5 from J; bases not matched to a gene: 6. Germline values: CDR1 ENHRY, CDR2 SYGVKD. This CDR3 has 15 amino acids. The CDR3 spells CAISGRLAGHNEQFF. The DNA of the CDR3 is TGTGCCATCAGCGGACGACTAGCGGGACACAATGAGCAGTTCTTC.

To note about this clonotype: Possible read error: a much larger clone is one base away. The rearrangement links TRBV27 to TRBJ2-3; D possibly corresponds to TRBD2 (5 bases). Trimming removed 10 bases from V and 4 bases from J, with 21 bases in between. This CDR3 spans 15 amino acids. Germline assignment: CDR1 MNHEY and CDR2 SMNVEV (reference sequence). The CDR3 nucleotides are TGTGCCACCGCACCCTCATGTAGCGCCCCAGATACGCAGTATTTT. Its protein product is CATAPSCSAPDTQYF.

The V and J genes are TRBV20-1 and TRBJ2-7, with TRBD2 identical over 8 bases. The CDR3 loop spans 14 amino acids. Germline CDR1 is DFQATT and CDR2 is SNEGSKA (reference sequence). Trimming at V came to 5 bases and at J to 2 bases, leaving 8 bases not matched to a gene. The CDR3 DNA is TGCAGTGCTCACGGCGCGGGAGGCACCTACGAGCAGTACTTC. Protein: CSAHGAGGTYEQYF.

The chain links TRBV28 to TRBJ1-1, with D unresolved. CDR1 is MDHEN and CDR2 is SYDVKM in the germline V gene. The length of the CDR3 is 18 residues. Deletions cut 2 bases from V and 0 bases from J, with 19 bases between. The CDR3 spells CASSLLASPSAMNTEAFF. CDR3 in DNA: TGTGCCAGCAGTTTACTTGCTAGCCCTTCTGCCATGAACACTGAAGCTTTCTTT.

This chain links TRBV20-1 with TRBJ1-2, with unresolved D. Germline loops: CDR1 DFQATT, CDR2 SNEGSKA (reference sequence). The length of the CDR3 is 11 residues. The CDR3 DNA is TGCAGAAGCAGCAGGATTTATGGCTACACCTTC. This translates into CRSSRIYGYTF.

In this sample, this clonotype turned up many times. This chain connects TRBV20-1 to TRBJ2-5; D unresolved. The CDR3 length is 14 residues. Trimming pared 0 bases from V and 2 bases from J, leaving 10 bases between. Germline V gene sequence: CDR1 DFQATT, CDR2 SNEGSKA (reference sequence). CDR3 nucleotides: TGCAGTGCTAGAGACGCACTGCGTCAAGAGACCCAGTACTTC. Its protein is CSARDALRQETQYF.

This clonotype came up many times. This sequence joins TRBV24-1 and TRBJ2-5, with a possible D match to TRBD1 (5 bases). Germline assignment: CDR1 KGHDR and CDR2 SFDVKD. The length of the CDR3 is 14 residues. V was cut by 5 bases and J by 1 base, with 10 bases left in between. The CDR3 coding sequence is TGTGCCACCAGTGGAAGGGGAACCCAAGAGACCCAGTACTTC. It is translated as CATSGRGTQETQYF.

In this sample, this clonotype turned up a few times. The rearrangement uses TRBV5-5 and TRBJ2-1; TRBD2 matches 8 bases. The junction had 4 bases not matched to a gene; V was cut back by 4 bases and J by 4 bases. The CDR3 loop spans 14 amino acids. Germline assignment: CDR1 SGHKS and CDR2 YYEKEE (reference sequence). CDR3 sequence: CASSKRETYNEQFF. CDR3 DNA sequence: TGTGCCAGCAGCAAGCGGGAGACTTACAATGAGCAGTTCTTC. Supplemented by reference TRBV5-5 and TRBJ2-1, the full variable domain reads DAGVTQSPTHLIKTRGQQVTLRCSPISGHKSVSWYQQVLGQGPQFIFQYYEKEERGRGNFPDRFSARQFPNYSSELNVNALLLGDSALYLCASSKRETYNEQFFGPGTRLTVL.

This clonotype came up many times. The gene calls are TRBV28 and TRBJ2-7; 7 bases align to TRBD2. CDR1 is MDHEN, CDR2 SYDVKM, per germline. V lost 7 bases, J lost 4 bases, and 10 bases stayed unmatched. This CDR3 spans 14 amino acids. The CDR3 DNA reads TGTGCCAGCACCATGCCGGGACTACCTTACGAGCAGTACTTC. Its translation: CASTMPGLPYEQYF.